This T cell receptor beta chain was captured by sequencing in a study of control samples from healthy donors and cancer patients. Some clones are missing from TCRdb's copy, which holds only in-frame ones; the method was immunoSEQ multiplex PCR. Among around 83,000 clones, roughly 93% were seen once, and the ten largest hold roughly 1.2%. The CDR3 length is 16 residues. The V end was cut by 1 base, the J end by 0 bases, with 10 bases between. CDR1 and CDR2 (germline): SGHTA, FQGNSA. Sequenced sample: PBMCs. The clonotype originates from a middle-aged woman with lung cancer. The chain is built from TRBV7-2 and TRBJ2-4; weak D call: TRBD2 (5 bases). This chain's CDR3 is CASSLVEGLAKNIQYF. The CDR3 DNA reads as TGTGCCAGCAGCTTAGTCGAGGGTCTAGCCAAAAACATTCAGTACTTC.